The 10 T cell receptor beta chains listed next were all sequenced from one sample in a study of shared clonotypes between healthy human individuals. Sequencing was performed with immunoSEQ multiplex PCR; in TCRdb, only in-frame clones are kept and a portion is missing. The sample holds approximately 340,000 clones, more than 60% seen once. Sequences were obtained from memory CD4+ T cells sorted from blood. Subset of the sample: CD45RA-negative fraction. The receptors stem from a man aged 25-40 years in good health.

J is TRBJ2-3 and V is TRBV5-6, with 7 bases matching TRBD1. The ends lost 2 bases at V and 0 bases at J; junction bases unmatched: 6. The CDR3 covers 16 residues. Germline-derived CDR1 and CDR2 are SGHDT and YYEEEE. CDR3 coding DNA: TGTGCCAGCAGCTTACAGGGGCCCGGGAGCACAGATACGCAGTATTTT. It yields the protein CASSLQGPGSTDTQYF. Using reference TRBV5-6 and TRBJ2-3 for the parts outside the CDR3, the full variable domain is DAGVTQSPTHLIKTRGQQVTLRCSPKSGHDTVSWYQQALGQGPQFIFQYYEEEERQRGNFPDRFSGHQFPNYSSELNVNALLLGDSALYLCASSLQGPGSTDTQYFGPGTRLTVL.

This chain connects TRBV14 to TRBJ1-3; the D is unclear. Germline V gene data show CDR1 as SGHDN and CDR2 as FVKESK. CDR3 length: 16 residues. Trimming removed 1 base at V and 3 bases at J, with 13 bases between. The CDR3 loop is CASSQVSGLFGNTIYF. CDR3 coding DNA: TGTGCCAGCAGCCAAGTGTCCGGGCTCTTTGGAAACACCATATATTTT.

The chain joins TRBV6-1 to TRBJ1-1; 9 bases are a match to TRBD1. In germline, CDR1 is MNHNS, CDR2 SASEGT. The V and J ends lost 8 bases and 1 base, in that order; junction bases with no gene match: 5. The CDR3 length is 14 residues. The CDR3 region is CASRPGQGNTEAFF. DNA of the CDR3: TGTGCCAGCCGCCCGGGACAGGGGAACACTGAAGCTTTCTTT.

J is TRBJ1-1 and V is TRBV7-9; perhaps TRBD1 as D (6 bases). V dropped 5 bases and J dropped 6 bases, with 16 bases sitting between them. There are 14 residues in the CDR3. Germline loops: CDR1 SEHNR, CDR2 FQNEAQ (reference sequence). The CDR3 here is CASSQRTEPSEAFF. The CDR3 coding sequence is TGTGCCAGCAGCCAAAGGACAGAGCCATCTGAAGCTTTCTTT.

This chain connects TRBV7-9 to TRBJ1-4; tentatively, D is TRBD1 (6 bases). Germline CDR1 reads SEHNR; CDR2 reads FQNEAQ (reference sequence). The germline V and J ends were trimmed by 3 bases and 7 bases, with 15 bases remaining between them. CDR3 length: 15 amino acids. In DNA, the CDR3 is TGTGCCAGCAGCTTTTTTTACAGGGAAGGTGAAAAACTGTTTTTT. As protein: CASSFFYREGEKLFF.

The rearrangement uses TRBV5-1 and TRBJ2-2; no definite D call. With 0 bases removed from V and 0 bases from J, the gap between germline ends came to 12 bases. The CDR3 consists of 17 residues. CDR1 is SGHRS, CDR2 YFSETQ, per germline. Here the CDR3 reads CASSLERSGPNTGELFF. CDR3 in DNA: TGCGCCAGCAGCTTGGAGCGTTCGGGCCCGAACACCGGGGAGCTGTTTTTT.

CDR3 in amino acids: CASRPSGRAPRDEQFF. The CDR3 nucleotides read TGTGCCAGCAGACCCAGCGGGAGGGCCCCCCGCGATGAGCAGTTCTTC. The chain recombines TRBV7-8 with TRBJ2-1; 10 nucleotides match TRBD2. Germline trimming cut 6 bases from V and 8 bases from J; bases unmatched to any gene: 13. The CDR3 length is 16 residues. Germline V lookup: CDR1 SGHVS, CDR2 FQNEAQ.

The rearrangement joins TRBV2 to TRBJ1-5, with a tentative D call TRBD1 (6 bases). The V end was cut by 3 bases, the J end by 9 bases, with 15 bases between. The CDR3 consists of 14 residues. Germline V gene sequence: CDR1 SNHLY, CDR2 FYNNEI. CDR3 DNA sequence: TGTGCCAGCAGTGACCTGACAGGAAGGGGGCCCCAGCATTTT. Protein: CASSDLTGRGPQHF.

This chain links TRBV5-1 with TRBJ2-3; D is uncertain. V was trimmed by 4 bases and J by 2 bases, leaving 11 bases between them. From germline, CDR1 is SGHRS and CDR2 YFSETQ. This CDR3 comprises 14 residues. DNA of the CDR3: TGCGCCAGCAGCCCCCAAGCCTCCACAGATACGCAGTATTTT. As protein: CASSPQASTDTQYF.

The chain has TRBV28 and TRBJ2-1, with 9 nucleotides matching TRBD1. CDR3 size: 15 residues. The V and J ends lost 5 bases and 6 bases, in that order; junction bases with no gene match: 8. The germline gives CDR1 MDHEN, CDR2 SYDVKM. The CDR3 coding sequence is TGTGCCAGCAGTCCTTGGGGACAGGGAGTCAATGAGCAGTTCTTC. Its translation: CASSPWGQGVNEQFF. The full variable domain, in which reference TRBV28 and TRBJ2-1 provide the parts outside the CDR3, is DVKVTQSSRYLVKRTGEKVFLECVQDMDHENMFWYRQDPGLGLRLIYFSYDVKMKEKGDIPEGYSVSREKKERFSLILESASTNQTSMYLCASSPWGQGVNEQFFGPGTRLTVL.